The 25 T cell receptor beta chains below come from one sample, sequenced in a study of Ad26.COV2.S vaccination and SARS-CoV-2 variants (dated by TCRdb to 2020 to 2022). To prepare the library, the immunoSEQ multiplex PCR assay was applied. TCRdb limited this immuneACCESS table to in-frame rearrangements with V and J called. A share of clones is missing; checked studies link under half to unresolved V genes, and the rest is unexplained. Here the sample has roughly 240,000 clones; approximately 87% occur a single time. Roughly 10% of the sample rests with the top ten. The treatment or condition label of this sample denotes: approximately 18 received Ad26.COV2.S at low or high dose, single or two shots; 5 received placebo; per-sample allocation not given. Repertoires of vaccine and placebo recipients were sequenced from samples collected on day 63 after the first injection. Sample: peripheral blood, taken in a trial of Ad26.COV2.S vaccine versus placebo. Receptor source: a person between 18 and 65 years old who received the Ad26.COV2.S COVID-19 vaccine or a placebo.

This chain connects TRBV6-6 to TRBJ2-3; 9 bases align to TRBD2. Germline-derived CDR1 and CDR2 are MNHNY and SVGAGI (reference sequence). The CDR3 totals 16 residues. V lost 7 bases and J lost 3; bases outside the gene matches: 11. The DNA of the CDR3 is TGTGCCAGCATAATAGCGGGAGTAGGAGGGACAGATACGCAGTATTTT. This encodes CASIIAGVGGTDTQYF.

The chain employs TRBV9 and TRBJ2-2; 8 bases match TRBD1. This CDR3 is 16 amino acids long. Germline V gives CDR1 SGDLS, CDR2 YYNGEE. The trim removed 4 bases at V and 0 bases at J, leaving 5 bases unmatched. The CDR3 spells CASSKDRGANTGELFF. CDR3 in DNA: TGTGCCAGCAGCAAAGACAGGGGTGCGAACACCGGGGAGCTGTTTTTT.

Comment on this clone: At one end, the junction sequence differs from germline, possibly due to a read error. The genes are TRBV11-1 and TRBJ1-2; D not resolved. This CDR3 is 11 amino acids long. Germline loops: CDR1 SGHAT, CDR2 FQDESV (reference sequence). In DNA, the CDR3 is TGTGCCAGCAGCCCCGGAGGGTCCTGGTTCTTC. It encodes CASSPGGSWFF.

This chain joins TRBV28 and TRBJ1-6; TRBD1 agrees at 7 bases. V shed 5 bases, J shed 5 bases, and the junction held 3 bases outside the gene matches. The length of the CDR3 is 14 residues. The V gene's germline CDR1 is MDHEN and CDR2 SYDVKM. The CDR3 DNA reads TGTGCCAGCAGTCTGGGACAGAATAATTCACCCCTCCACTTT. Translating it yields CASSLGQNNSPLHF.

The chain has TRBV7-6 and TRBJ2-5; D perhaps matches TRBD1 (5 bases). Per the germline V gene, CDR1 is SGHVS and CDR2 is FNYEAQ. This CDR3 region has 17 residues. The V and J ends lost 5 bases and 5 bases respectively, with 24 bases between them. The CDR3 protein is CASSVLTVIGVRETQYF. The CDR3 nucleotides read TGTGCCAGCAGCGTACTTACTGTTATAGGGGTTCGGGAGACCCAGTACTTC.

This chain uses TRBV20-1 with TRBJ2-2; D could derive from TRBD1 or TRBD2 (5 bases each). This CDR3 comprises 12 residues. Trimming cost V 3 bases and J 6 bases, with 8 bases left between them. The germline V gene has CDR1 DFQATT and CDR2 SNEGSKA (reference sequence). CDR3 DNA: TGCAGTGCTAGTAGGGGACCCGGGGAGCTGTTTTTT. Encoded protein: CSASRGPGELFF.

The rearrangement joins TRBV12-3 or TRBV12-4 to TRBJ1-4; the D is unclear. The V end lost 6 bases, the J end lost 8 bases, and 13 bases lay between the germline ends. The CDR3 length is 13 residues. In DNA form, the CDR3 reads TGTGCCAGCAGCCACGGACCTGACGAAAAACTGTTTTTT. This gives the protein CASSHGPDEKLFF.

The J gene is TRBJ2-1, the V gene TRBV28; possibly TRBD1 or TRBD2 for D (6 bases each). V lost 5 bases, J lost 3 bases, and 14 bases lay in between. CDR3 length: 15 residues. CDR1 MDHEN and CDR2 SYDVKM come from the germline V gene. CDR3 DNA: TGTGCCAGCAGTCTAGTAGGAGGGGGCTACAATGAGCAGTTCTTC. It specifies CASSLVGGGYNEQFF. Full variable domain (remainder filled in from reference TRBV28 and TRBJ2-1): DVKVTQSSRYLVKRTGEKVFLECVQDMDHENMFWYRQDPGLGLRLIYFSYDVKMKEKGDIPEGYSVSREKKERFSLILESASTNQTSMYLCASSLVGGGYNEQFFGPGTRLTVL.

The chain has TRBV10-3 and TRBJ2-7; D ambiguous. The V gene's germline CDR1 is ENHRY and CDR2 SYGVKD. CDR3 size: 15 residues. Trimming took off 3 bases at V and 6 bases at J, with 18 bases between the two ends. CDR3 coding DNA: TGTGCCATCAGTGACTCGGGCTGGGTTGCCCTCGAGCAGTACTTC. Protein: CAISDSGWVALEQYF.

This sequence joins TRBV11-2 and TRBJ2-7; TRBD2 is a possible D gene (5 bases). Trimming removed 6 bases from V and 3 bases from J, with 12 bases in between. There are 13 residues in the CDR3. Germline CDR1 is SGHAT and CDR2 is FQNNGV. The CDR3 bases are TGTGCCAGCAGTAGGAGGCAACACTACGAGCAGTACTTC. Its translation: CASSRRQHYEQYF.

J is TRBJ1-1 and V is TRBV28, with D maybe TRBD1 (5 bases). The germline V gene has CDR1 MDHEN and CDR2 SYDVKM. CDR3 size: 11 residues. Between the trimmed V and J ends, which lost 6 bases and 7 bases, there was a span of 9 bases. For the CDR3, the DNA is TGTGCCAGCAGCCGGGGGATTGAAGCTTTCTTT. Its protein product is CASSRGIEAFF.

V and J are TRBV11-2 and TRBJ1-4; D not certain. The CDR3 extends over 15 amino acids. Germline values: CDR1 SGHAT, CDR2 FQNNGV. V was cut by 3 bases and J by 5 bases, with 13 bases left in between. The CDR3 DNA reads TGTGCCAGCAGCTTCTGGAGGGAGTACAATGAAAAACTGTTTTTT. Translated, it gives CASSFWREYNEKLFF.

V usage is TRBV28 and J usage is TRBJ1-4; D perhaps matches TRBD1 (5 bases). Germline assignment: CDR1 MDHEN and CDR2 SYDVKM. CDR3 length: 13 amino acids. Trimming left V 5 bases short and J 4 bases short, with 8 bases between. Written as DNA, the CDR3 is TGTGCCAGCAGTCAGGGAGGTAATGAAAAACTGTTTTTT. Translation gives CASSQGGNEKLFF.

This clone appeared a single time. The J gene is TRBJ2-2, the V gene TRBV28; D ambiguous. The CDR3 consists of 12 residues. V gave up 5 bases and J gave up 4 bases, with 5 bases separating them. CDR1 and CDR2 (germline): MDHEN, SYDVKM. As DNA, the CDR3 is TGTGCCAGCAGTCCACCCACCGGGGAGCTGTTTTTT. Translating gives CASSPPTGELFF.

In nucleotides, the CDR3 is TGTGCCAGCGTTGACGAAGGACAGCGCAACTATGGCTACACCTTC. Amino acid sequence: CASVDEGQRNYGYTF. The V gene is TRBV2, the J gene TRBJ1-2; weak D call: TRBD1 (6 bases). Between the trimmed V and J ends, which lost 8 bases and 2 bases, there was a span of 18 bases. The CDR3 is 15 amino acids. Germline V CDR1 and CDR2: SNHLY, FYNNEI. The full variable domain, its missing parts supplied by reference TRBV2 and TRBJ1-2, is EPEVTQTPSHQVTQMGQEVILRCVPISNHLYFYWYRQILGQKVEFLVSFYNNEISEKSEIFDDQFSVERPDGSNFTLKIRSTKLEDSAMYFCASVDEGQRNYGYTFGSGTRLTVV.

The chain has TRBV2 and TRBJ2-5; 13 nucleotides line up with TRBD2. CDR1 is SNHLY and CDR2 is FYNNEI in the germline V gene. V trimming: 5 bases; J trimming: 4 bases; junction bases outside the gene matches: 7. This CDR3 is 16 amino acids long. The CDR3 region has the DNA TGTGCCAGCAGTCGCGGACTAGCGGGAGATAGAGAGACCCAGTACTTC. Translating it yields CASSRGLAGDRETQYF.

This chain links TRBV5-6 with TRBJ1-6; D is perhaps TRBD1 (5 bases). CDR1 SGHDT and CDR2 YYEEEE come from the germline V gene. This CDR3 region has 14 residues. Trimming pared 2 bases from V and 6 bases from J, leaving 9 bases between. The CDR3: CASSFGRANSPLHF. CDR3 bases: TGTGCCAGCAGCTTCGGCAGGGCTAATTCACCCCTCCACTTT.

V and J are TRBV9 and TRBJ1-3; 8 bases match TRBD1. The CDR3 runs 15 residues. In germline, CDR1 is SGDLS, CDR2 YYNGEE. V shed 3 bases, J shed 0 bases, and the junction held 2 bases outside the gene matches. As DNA, the CDR3 is TGTGCCAGCAGCGGACAGGGGAGCTCTGGAAACACCATATATTTT. This sequence encodes CASSGQGSSGNTIYF.

The gene calls are TRBV28 and TRBJ1-5; tentative D call: TRBD1 (5 bases). The CDR3 extends over 19 amino acids. The V gene's germline CDR1 is MDHEN and CDR2 SYDVKM. With 6 bases removed from V and 0 bases from J, the gap between germline ends came to 24 bases. The CDR3 loop reads CASRTLNTGTLYSNQPQHF. CDR3 nucleotides: TGTGCCAGCAGAACTTTGAATACCGGGACGCTCTATAGCAATCAGCCCCAGCATTTT.

The gene calls are TRBV15 and TRBJ2-4, with a weak D call TRBD2 (5 bases). Trimming took 0 bases from V and 1 from J, leaving 10 bases between them. The CDR3 is 16 amino acids. The germline CDR1 and CDR2 sequences are LNHNV and YYDKDF (reference sequence). Here the CDR3 reads CATSRDRGPAKNIQYF. As DNA, the CDR3 is TGTGCCACCAGCAGAGATCGCGGGCCCGCCAAAAACATTCAGTACTTC.

The chain carries TRBV2 and TRBJ1-6; D is possibly TRBD1 (6 bases). The ends were cut back, 0 bases at V and 4 bases at J, with 13 bases in the middle. Germline V gives CDR1 SNHLY, CDR2 FYNNEI. This CDR3 comprises 17 residues. The CDR3 sequence is CASSEANRALYNSPLHF. Written as DNA, the CDR3 is TGTGCCAGCAGTGAAGCTAACAGGGCGCTTTATAATTCACCCCTCCACTTT.

The chain joins TRBV2 to TRBJ1-2; D is perhaps TRBD1 (5 bases). Trimming stripped 3 bases from V and 2 bases from J, with 16 bases between. This CDR3 region has 16 residues. CDR1 is SNHLY, CDR2 FYNNEI, per germline. The CDR3 here is CASSDQGTGANYGYTF. CDR3 DNA: TGTGCCAGCAGTGACCAGGGTACTGGGGCGAACTATGGCTACACCTTC.

V and J are TRBV9 and TRBJ2-4, with 13 bases aligning to TRBD2. The V and J ends lost 2 bases and 8 bases, in that order; junction bases with no gene match: 10. Germline V gives CDR1 SGDLS, CDR2 YYNGEE. The CDR3 has 17 residues. CDR3 coding DNA: TGTGCCAGCAGCGTTTCTGGACTAGCGGGGGCCGGTCACATTCAGTACTTC. It codes for CASSVSGLAGAGHIQYF.

The chain couples TRBV5-1 to TRBJ2-1, with D hard to call. The germline V and J ends were trimmed by 0 bases and 0 bases, with 7 bases remaining between them. In germline, CDR1 is SGHRS, CDR2 YFSETQ. This CDR3 has 15 amino acids. CDR3: CASSLAQSSYNEQFF. The CDR3 DNA reads TGCGCCAGCAGCTTGGCTCAAAGCTCCTACAATGAGCAGTTCTTC.

In its sample, this clone was seen once. The gene calls are TRBV7-8 and TRBJ2-5; D is tentatively TRBD1 or TRBD2 (6 bases each). The V and J ends lost 3 bases and 5 bases respectively, with 16 bases between them. In germline, CDR1 is SGHVS, CDR2 FQNEAQ. The CDR3 covers 15 residues. CDR3 protein: CASSFSGTRGETQYF. The CDR3 nucleotides read TGTGCCAGCAGCTTTTCCGGGACACGGGGGGAGACCCAGTACTTC. The full variable domain, its missing parts supplied by reference TRBV7-8 and TRBJ2-5, is GAGVSQSPRYKVAKRGQDVALRCDPISGHVSLFWYQQALGQGPEFLTYFQNEAQLDKSGLPSDRFFAERPEGSVSTLKIQRTQQEDSAVYLCASSFSGTRGETQYFGPGTRLLVL.